Below are 22 T cell receptor beta chains sequenced from a single sample in a study of blood T cell repertoires in COVID-19. The data were produced by immunoSEQ multiplex PCR, yet TCRdb's version contains in-frame clones alone and is incomplete. The repertoire holds under 200,000 clones, around 83% seen once, with about 5% in the top ten. Sample: peripheral blood. These receptors were obtained from an elderly woman with acute or convalescent COVID-19.

The chain has TRBV27 and TRBJ2-3, with 10 bases aligning to TRBD1. The CDR3 runs 16 residues. The V gene's germline CDR1 is MNHEY and CDR2 SMNVEV (reference sequence). Germline trimming cut 8 bases from V and 4 bases from J; bases unmatched to any gene: 12. This CDR3 reads CASSSRGGQGADTQYF. The CDR3 DNA follows: TGTGCCAGCTCCTCCCGGGGTGGACAGGGGGCAGATACGCAGTATTTT.

This chain links TRBV7-2 with TRBJ2-4; D gene uncertain. CDR3 length: 15 amino acids. V was clipped by 4 bases and J by 2 bases, with 12 bases between them. Germline loops: CDR1 SGHTA, CDR2 FQGNSA. The CDR3, as DNA: TGTGCCAGCAGCTCTCCGGTCAATCCCAAAAACATTCAGTACTTC. Residues: CASSSPVNPKNIQYF.

As DNA, the CDR3 is TGTGCCAGCAGCGCGGTGGCCAGGGGGAGCACTGAAGCTTTCTTT. This codes for CASSAVARGSTEAFF. This chain uses TRBV9 with TRBJ1-1; 7 bases match TRBD1. The junction had 9 bases not matched to a gene; V was cut back by 3 bases and J by 4 bases. The germline CDR1 and CDR2 sequences are SGDLS and YYNGEE. The CDR3 has 15 amino acids.

For the CDR3, the DNA is TGTGCCAGCAGTTACTCGCGGGGCCGGGGGAATCAGCCCCAGCATTTT. It encodes CASSYSRGRGNQPQHF. This sequence joins TRBV6-2 or TRBV6-3 and TRBJ1-5; possible D gene TRBD1, 5 bases. Trimming removed 0 bases at V and 4 bases at J, with 13 bases between. CDR1 and CDR2 from the germline V gene are MNHEY and SVGEGT. This CDR3 contains 16 residues.

This chain joins TRBV7-9 and TRBJ1-2; D may be TRBD1 (5 bases). The V and J ends lost 3 bases and 2 bases respectively, with 10 bases between them. CDR1 is SEHNR and CDR2 is FQNEAQ in the germline V gene (reference sequence). This CDR3 region has 14 residues. CDR3 sequence (DNA): TGTGCCAGCAGCTTCACGACAGTAAACTATGGCTACACCTTC. Its translation: CASSFTTVNYGYTF.

The chain joins TRBV6-6 to TRBJ1-5, with 7 bases lining up with TRBD1. CDR1 is MNHNY and CDR2 is SVGAGI in the germline V gene (reference sequence). The CDR3 contains 11 residues. Unmatched junction bases numbered 7, after V lost 5 bases and J lost 15 bases. CDR3 in DNA: TGTGCCAGCAGTAACCGACAGGGAGTGCATTTT. It is translated as CASSNRQGVHF.

The rearrangement links TRBV30 to TRBJ2-3; TRBD2 is a possible D gene (5 bases). The CDR3 consists of 13 residues. Trimming removed 2 bases from V and 4 bases from J, with 10 bases in between. Germline V gene sequence: CDR1 GTSNPN, CDR2 SVGIG (reference sequence). The CDR3 bases are TGTGCCTGGAGTAGGGAGAGGGCAGATACGCAGTATTTT. It specifies CAWSRERADTQYF.

The V call is TRBV19, the J call TRBJ2-1; possibly TRBD2 for D (7 bases). Germline V gene sequence: CDR1 LNHDA, CDR2 SQIVND (reference sequence). The V and J ends lost 4 bases and 8 bases respectively, with 18 bases between them. The CDR3 runs 15 residues. Written as DNA, the CDR3 is TGTGCCAGTAGTAATCGCGGGGGCCACTGGGATGAGCAGTTCTTC. Translation: CASSNRGGHWDEQFF. Filled out from reference TRBV19 and TRBJ2-1, the complete variable domain reads DGGITQSPKYLFRKEGQNVTLSCEQNLNHDAMYWYRQDPGQGLRLIYYSQIVNDFQKGDIAEGYSVSREKKESFPLTVTSAQKNPTAFYLCASSNRGGHWDEQFFGPGTRLTVL.

This CDR3 is CASSYTGLGEAFF. The CDR3, as DNA: TGTGCCAGCAGCTACACAGGGCTTGGTGAAGCTTTCTTT. The rearrangement links TRBV7-9 to TRBJ1-1; D is possibly TRBD1 (6 bases). CDR3 length equals 13 residues. The germline V gene encodes CDR1 SEHNR and CDR2 FQNEAQ (reference sequence). Trimming removed 4 bases at V and 7 bases at J, with 13 bases between.

V gene TRBV7-3 combines with J gene TRBJ1-1; 9 bases are shared with TRBD1. The germline V gene has CDR1 SGHTA and CDR2 FQGTGA. This CDR3 spans 14 amino acids. V shed 5 bases, J shed 5 bases, and the junction held 6 bases outside the gene matches. CDR3 region: CASSLDRGKTEAFF. The CDR3 DNA reads as TGTGCCAGCAGCCTAGACAGGGGGAAGACTGAAGCTTTCTTT.

The V call is TRBV3-1 (or the pseudogene TRBV3-2), the J call TRBJ2-5; 7 bases match TRBD1. CDR1 and CDR2 (germline): LGHDT, YNNKEL (reference sequence). This CDR3 is built from 14 residues. V lost 5 bases and J lost 4; bases outside the gene matches: 7. CDR3 DNA: TGTGCCAGCAGCTCCGAGACAGGGAGAGAGACCCAGTACTTC. It yields the protein CASSSETGRETQYF.

This clone has only a few counts. The chain couples TRBV6-5 to TRBJ1-1, with D unresolved. The CDR3 runs 13 residues. The V and J ends lost 6 bases and 1 base respectively, with 9 bases between them. Germline assignment: CDR1 MNHEY and CDR2 SVGAGI. For the CDR3, the DNA is TGTGCCAGCAGCCTTACAACGAACACTGAAGCTTTCTTT. Encoded protein: CASSLTTNTEAFF.

This clone has more than one count but fewer than ten. This chain joins TRBV19 and TRBJ1-2; the match to TRBD1 covers 10 bases. Germline CDR1 is LNHDA and CDR2 is SQIVND (reference sequence). This CDR3 has 14 residues. With V trimmed by 4 bases and J by 3 bases, 2 bases remained unmatched. The CDR3 protein is CASSRQGAYYGYTF. CDR3 DNA sequence: TGTGCCAGTAGTAGACAGGGGGCCTACTATGGCTACACCTTC. Based on the CDR3 plus reference TRBV19 and TRBJ1-2, the full variable domain is DGGITQSPKYLFRKEGQNVTLSCEQNLNHDAMYWYRQDPGQGLRLIYYSQIVNDFQKGDIAEGYSVSREKKESFPLTVTSAQKNPTAFYLCASSRQGAYYGYTFGSGTRLTVV.

The chain links TRBV7-9 to TRBJ1-4, with 9 bases matching TRBD1. V was pared by 4 bases and J by 5 bases, with 5 bases of the junction left unmatched. CDR3 length: 15 amino acids. Per germline, CDR1 SEHNR and CDR2 FQNEAQ (reference sequence). CDR3 coding DNA: TGTGCCAGCAGCTCCACAGGGGGCAAGAATGAAAAACTGTTTTTT. Translation gives CASSSTGGKNEKLFF.

The genes are TRBV11-2 and TRBJ2-3, with 15 bases fitting TRBD2. This CDR3 spans 19 amino acids. The trim removed 7 bases at V and 5 bases at J, leaving 16 bases unmatched. The germline V gene has CDR1 SGHAT and CDR2 FQNNGV. CDR3 region: CASNPGLAGGLYVGDTQYF. CDR3 DNA sequence: TGTGCCAGCAACCCGGGACTAGCGGGAGGTCTCTACGTGGGAGATACGCAGTATTTT.

V and J are TRBV6-5 and TRBJ2-5; tentatively, D is TRBD1 (5 bases). Trimming took 0 bases from V and 3 from J, leaving 11 bases between them. This CDR3 has 15 residues. Per germline, CDR1 MNHEY and CDR2 SVGAGI. CDR3 coding DNA: TGTGCCAGCAGTTACTCCTTGGGCAGGGAAGAGACCCAGTACTTC. Its protein is CASSYSLGREETQYF.

The J gene is TRBJ1-1, the V gene TRBV5-1, with a weak D call TRBD1 (6 bases). The length of the CDR3 is 14 residues. V was shortened by 4 bases and J by 0 bases, with 10 bases between the two germline ends. Germline V gene data show CDR1 as SGHRS and CDR2 as YFSETQ. CDR3 sequence: CASSREGVNTEAFF. DNA of the CDR3: TGCGCCAGCAGCCGCGAGGGGGTGAACACTGAAGCTTTCTTT.

The chain recombines TRBV6-5 with TRBJ1-2; 7 bases fit TRBD1. Trimming cost V 5 bases and J 3 bases; bases outside gene matches: 6. From germline, CDR1 is MNHEY and CDR2 SVGAGI. CDR3 length: 14 amino acids. DNA of the CDR3: TGTGCCAGCAGTATATCACAGGGGTACTATGGCTACACCTTC. Protein product: CASSISQGYYGYTF.

V usage is TRBV4-3 and J usage is TRBJ1-6, with D unclear. Per the germline V gene, CDR1 is LGHNA and CDR2 is YSLEER. Trimming removed 1 base from V and 10 bases from J, with 11 bases in between. There are 14 residues in the CDR3. The CDR3 DNA reads as TGCGCCAGCAGCCAAGCAGAGGGAGGATCACCCCTCCACTTT. This encodes CASSQAEGGSPLHF.

The chain is built from TRBV28 and TRBJ1-4; 9 nucleotides align to TRBD1. CDR1 and CDR2 from the germline V gene are MDHEN and SYDVKM. The CDR3 extends over 15 amino acids. After removal of 5 bases from V and 8 bases from J, the junction contained 9 bases not matched to a gene. The CDR3 reads CASSPYRGLREKLFF. The CDR3 DNA sequence: TGTGCCAGCAGTCCCTACAGGGGGCTTCGAGAAAAACTGTTTTTT. The full variable domain, completed using reference TRBV28 and TRBJ1-4, is DVKVTQSSRYLVKRTGEKVFLECVQDMDHENMFWYRQDPGLGLRLIYFSYDVKMKEKGDIPEGYSVSREKKERFSLILESASTNQTSMYLCASSPYRGLREKLFFGSGTQLSVL.

CDR3 sequence (DNA): TGTGCCAGCAGCGTTGACAGTTACGAGCAGTACTTC. It encodes CASSVDSYEQYF. The chain has TRBV5-4 and TRBJ2-7, with D possibly matching TRBD1 (5 bases). Germline values: CDR1 SGHNT, CDR2 YYREEE (reference sequence). The V and J ends lost 4 bases and 4 bases respectively, with 9 bases between them. This CDR3 spans 12 amino acids.

The sample holds one count of this clone. The chain employs TRBV20-1 and TRBJ2-5; the match to TRBD2 covers 11 bases. The CDR3 contains 15 residues. Germline V gene lookup returns CDR1 DFQATT and CDR2 SNEGSKA (reference sequence). Trimming cost V 3 bases and J 2 bases; bases outside gene matches: 5. CDR3 residues: CSASDGTSGQETQYF. The CDR3 nucleotides are TGCAGTGCTAGTGACGGGACTAGCGGACAAGAGACCCAGTACTTC.